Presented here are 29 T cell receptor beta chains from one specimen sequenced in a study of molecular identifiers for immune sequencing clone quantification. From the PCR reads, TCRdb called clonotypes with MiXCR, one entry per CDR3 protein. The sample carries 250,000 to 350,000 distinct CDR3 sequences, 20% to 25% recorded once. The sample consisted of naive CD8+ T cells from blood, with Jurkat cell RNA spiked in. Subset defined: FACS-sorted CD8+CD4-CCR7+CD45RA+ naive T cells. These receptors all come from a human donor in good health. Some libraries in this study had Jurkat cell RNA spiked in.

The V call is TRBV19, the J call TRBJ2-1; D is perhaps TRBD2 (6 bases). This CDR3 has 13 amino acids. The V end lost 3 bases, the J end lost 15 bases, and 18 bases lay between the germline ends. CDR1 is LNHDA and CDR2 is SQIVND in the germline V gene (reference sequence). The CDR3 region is CASSINGGGTSFF. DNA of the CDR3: TGTGCCAGTAGTATTAATGGGGGAGGAACTTCGTTCTTC.

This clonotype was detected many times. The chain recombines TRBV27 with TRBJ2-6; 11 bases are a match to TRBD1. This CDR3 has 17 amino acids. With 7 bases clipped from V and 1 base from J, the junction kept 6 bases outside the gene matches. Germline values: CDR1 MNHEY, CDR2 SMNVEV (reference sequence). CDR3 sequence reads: CASTGTGGGSGANVLTF. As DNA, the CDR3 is TGTGCCAGCACCGGGACAGGGGGAGGTTCTGGGGCCAACGTCCTGACTTTC.

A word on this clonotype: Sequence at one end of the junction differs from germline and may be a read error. The CDR3 DNA reads TGCAGTGCTAGAGGCGGGGTCGCCTACCAGCAGTACTTC. Its protein is CSARGGVAYQQYF. The V call is TRBV20-1, the J call TRBJ2-7; TRBD2 is a possible D gene (6 bases). In germline, CDR1 is DFQATT, CDR2 SNEGSKA (reference sequence). There are 13 residues in the CDR3.

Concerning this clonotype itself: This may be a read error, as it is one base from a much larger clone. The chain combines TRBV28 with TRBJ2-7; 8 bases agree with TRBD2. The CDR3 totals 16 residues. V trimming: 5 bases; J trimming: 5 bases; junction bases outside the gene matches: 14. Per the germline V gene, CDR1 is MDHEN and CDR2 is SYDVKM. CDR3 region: CASSLPLRGGPHEQYF. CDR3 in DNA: TGTGCCAGCAGTCTCCCGCTCCGGGGGGGGCCCCACGAGCAGTACTTC.

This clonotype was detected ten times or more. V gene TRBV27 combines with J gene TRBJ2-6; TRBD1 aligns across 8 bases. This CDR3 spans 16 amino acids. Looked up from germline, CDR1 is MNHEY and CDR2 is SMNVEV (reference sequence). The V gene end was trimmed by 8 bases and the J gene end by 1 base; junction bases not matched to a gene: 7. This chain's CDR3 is CASEGRGLSGANVLTF. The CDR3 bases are TGTGCCAGCGAGGGCAGGGGGCTATCTGGGGCCAACGTCCTGACTTTC.

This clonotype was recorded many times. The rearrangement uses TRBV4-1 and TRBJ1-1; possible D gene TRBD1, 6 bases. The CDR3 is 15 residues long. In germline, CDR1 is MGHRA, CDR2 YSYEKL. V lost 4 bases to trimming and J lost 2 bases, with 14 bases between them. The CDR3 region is CASSRLRGSNTEAFF. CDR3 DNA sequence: TGCGCCAGCAGCCGGTTGAGGGGGTCAAACACTGAAGCTTTCTTT.

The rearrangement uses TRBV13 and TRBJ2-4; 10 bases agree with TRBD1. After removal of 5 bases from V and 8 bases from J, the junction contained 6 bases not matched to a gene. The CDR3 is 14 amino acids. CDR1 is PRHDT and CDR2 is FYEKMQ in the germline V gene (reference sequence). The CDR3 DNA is TGTGCCAGCAGCCCCGACAGGGGGCAGTACATTCAGTACTTC. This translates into CASSPDRGQYIQYF. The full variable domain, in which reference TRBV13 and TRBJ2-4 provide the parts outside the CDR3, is AAGVIQSPRHLIKEKRETATLKCYPIPRHDTVYWYQQGPGQDPQFLISFYEKMQSDKGSIPDRFSAQQFSDYHSELNMSSLELGDSALYFCASSPDRGQYIQYFGAGTRLSVL.

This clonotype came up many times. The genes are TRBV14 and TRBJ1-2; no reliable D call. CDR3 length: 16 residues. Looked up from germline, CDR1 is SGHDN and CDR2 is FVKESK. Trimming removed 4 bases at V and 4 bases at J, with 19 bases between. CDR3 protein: CASSPDLSGISYGYTF. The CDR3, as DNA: TGTGCCAGCAGCCCAGACCTTTCCGGGATTTCCTATGGCTACACCTTC.

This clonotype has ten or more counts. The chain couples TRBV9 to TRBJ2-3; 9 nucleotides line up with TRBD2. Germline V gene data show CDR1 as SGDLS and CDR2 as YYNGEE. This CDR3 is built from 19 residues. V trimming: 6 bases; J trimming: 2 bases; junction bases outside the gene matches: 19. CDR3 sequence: CASNGMGLAGPAATDTQYF. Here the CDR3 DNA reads TGTGCCAGCAACGGCATGGGGCTAGCGGGGCCCGCTGCCACAGATACGCAGTATTTT.

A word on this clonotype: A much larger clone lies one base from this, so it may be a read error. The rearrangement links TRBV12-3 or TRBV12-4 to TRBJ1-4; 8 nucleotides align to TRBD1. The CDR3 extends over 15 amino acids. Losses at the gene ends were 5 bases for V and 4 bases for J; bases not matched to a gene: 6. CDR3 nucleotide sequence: TGTGCCAGCAGTCCCAGGGGGCTCAGTAATGAAAAACTGTTTTTT. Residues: CASSPRGLSNEKLFF.

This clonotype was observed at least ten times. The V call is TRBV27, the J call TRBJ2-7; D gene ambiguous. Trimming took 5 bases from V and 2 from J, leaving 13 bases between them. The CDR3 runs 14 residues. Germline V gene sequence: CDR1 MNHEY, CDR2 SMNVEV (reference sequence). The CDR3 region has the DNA TGTGCCAGCAGTCCCCAGACCCAAGCCTACGAGCAGTACTTC. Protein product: CASSPQTQAYEQYF.

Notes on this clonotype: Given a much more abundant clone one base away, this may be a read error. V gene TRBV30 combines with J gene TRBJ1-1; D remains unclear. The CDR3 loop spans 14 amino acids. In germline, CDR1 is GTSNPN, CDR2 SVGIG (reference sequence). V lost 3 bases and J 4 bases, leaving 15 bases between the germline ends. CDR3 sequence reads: CAWRWRGYSTEAFF. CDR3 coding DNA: TGTGCCTGGAGGTGGCGAGGCTATAGCACTGAAGCTTTCTTT.

Here the CDR3 reads CASSPYLGRLATEAFF. CDR3 bases: TGTGCCAGCAGCCCTTACTTGGGGAGATTGGCGACTGAAGCTTTCTTT. The V call is TRBV11-2, the J call TRBJ1-1; unclear D gene. CDR1 and CDR2 (germline): SGHAT, FQNNGV. Deletions cut 5 bases from V and 5 bases from J, with 21 bases between. The CDR3 runs to 16 residues.

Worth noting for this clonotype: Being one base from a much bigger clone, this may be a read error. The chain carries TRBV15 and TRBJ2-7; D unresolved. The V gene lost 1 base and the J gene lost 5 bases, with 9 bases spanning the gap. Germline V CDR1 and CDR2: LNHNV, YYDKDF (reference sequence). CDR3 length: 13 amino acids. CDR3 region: CATSRVTADEQYF. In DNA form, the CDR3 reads TGTGCCACCAGCAGAGTAACAGCCGACGAGCAGTACTTC.

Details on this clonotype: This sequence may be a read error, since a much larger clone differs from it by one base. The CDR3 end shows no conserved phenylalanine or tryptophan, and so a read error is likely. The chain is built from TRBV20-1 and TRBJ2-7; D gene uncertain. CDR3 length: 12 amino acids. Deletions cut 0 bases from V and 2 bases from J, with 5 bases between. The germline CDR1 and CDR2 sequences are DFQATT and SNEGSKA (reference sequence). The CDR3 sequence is CSARDIPYEQYL. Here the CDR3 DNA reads TGCAGTGCTAGAGATATCCCCTACGAGCAGTACCTC.

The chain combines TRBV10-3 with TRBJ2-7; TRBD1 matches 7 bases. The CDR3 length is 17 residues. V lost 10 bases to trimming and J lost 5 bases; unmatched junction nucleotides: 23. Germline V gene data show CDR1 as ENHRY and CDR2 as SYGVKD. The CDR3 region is CATLRDRAKKLLNEQYF. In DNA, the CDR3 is TGTGCCACCTTGCGCGACAGGGCCAAAAAACTTCTTAACGAGCAGTACTTC.

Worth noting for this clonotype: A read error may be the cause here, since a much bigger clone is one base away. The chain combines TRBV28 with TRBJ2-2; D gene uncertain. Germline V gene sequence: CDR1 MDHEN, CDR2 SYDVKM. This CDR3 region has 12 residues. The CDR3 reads CASSPSEDERFF. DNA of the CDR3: TGTGCCAGCAGTCCCTCAGAGGATGAGCGGTTTTTT.

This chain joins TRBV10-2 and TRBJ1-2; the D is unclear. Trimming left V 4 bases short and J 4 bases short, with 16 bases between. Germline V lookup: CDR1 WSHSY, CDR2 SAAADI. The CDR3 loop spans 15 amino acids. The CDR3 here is CASSGVMEAGYGYTF. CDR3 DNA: TGCGCCAGCAGTGGGGTAATGGAGGCGGGCTATGGCTACACCTTC.

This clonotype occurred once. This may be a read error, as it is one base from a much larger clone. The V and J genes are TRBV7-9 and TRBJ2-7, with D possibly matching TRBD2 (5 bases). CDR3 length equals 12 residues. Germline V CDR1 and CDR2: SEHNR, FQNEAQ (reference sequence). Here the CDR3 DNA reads TGTGCCGGCAGCTTAGCGCGAGGAGGTCAGTACTTC. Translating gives CAGSLARGGQYF.

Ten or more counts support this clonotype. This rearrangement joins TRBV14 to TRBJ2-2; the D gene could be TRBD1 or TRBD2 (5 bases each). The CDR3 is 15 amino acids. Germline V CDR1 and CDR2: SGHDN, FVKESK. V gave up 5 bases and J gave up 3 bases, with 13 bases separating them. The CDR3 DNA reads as TGTGCCAGCAGCTTCCGGGACGTATACACCGGGGAGCTGTTTTTT. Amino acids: CASSFRDVYTGELFF.

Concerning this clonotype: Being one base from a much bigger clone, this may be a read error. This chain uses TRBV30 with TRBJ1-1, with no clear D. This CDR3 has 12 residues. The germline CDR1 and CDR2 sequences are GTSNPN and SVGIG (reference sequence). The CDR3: CAWGVGQAEAFF. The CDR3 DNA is TGTGCCTGGGGTGTAGGGCAGGCTGAAGCTTTCTTT. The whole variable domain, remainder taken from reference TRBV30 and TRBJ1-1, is SQTIHQWPATLVQPVGSPLSLECTVEGTSNPNLYWYRQAAGRGLQLLFYSVGIGQISSEVPQNLSASRPQDRQFILSSKKLLLSDSGFYLCAWGVGQAEAFFGQGTRLTVV.

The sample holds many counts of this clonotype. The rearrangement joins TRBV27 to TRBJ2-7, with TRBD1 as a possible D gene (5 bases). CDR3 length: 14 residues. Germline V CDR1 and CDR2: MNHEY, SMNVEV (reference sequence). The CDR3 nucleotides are TGTGCGACTCGACCCGTGCATTCCAGGGACGAGCAGTACTTC. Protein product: CATRPVHSRDEQYF.

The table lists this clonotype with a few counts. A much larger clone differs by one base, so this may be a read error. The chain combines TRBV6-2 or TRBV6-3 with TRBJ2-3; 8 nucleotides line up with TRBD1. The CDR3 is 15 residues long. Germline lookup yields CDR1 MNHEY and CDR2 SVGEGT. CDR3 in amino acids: CACRPPGQDTDTQYF. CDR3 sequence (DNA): TGTGCCTGCAGACCCCCGGGACAGGATACAGATACGCAGTATTTT.

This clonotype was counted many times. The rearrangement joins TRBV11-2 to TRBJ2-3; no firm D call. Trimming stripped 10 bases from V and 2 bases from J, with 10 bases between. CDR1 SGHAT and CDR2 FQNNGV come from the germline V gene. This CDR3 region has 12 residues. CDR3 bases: TGTGCCACCAAGACACTCACAGATACGCAGTATTTT. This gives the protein CATKTLTDTQYF.

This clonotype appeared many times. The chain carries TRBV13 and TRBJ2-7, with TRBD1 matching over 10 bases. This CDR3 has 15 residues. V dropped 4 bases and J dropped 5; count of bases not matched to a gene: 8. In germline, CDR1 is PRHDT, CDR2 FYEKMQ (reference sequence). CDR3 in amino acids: CASSSRGQGTNEQYF. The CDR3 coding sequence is TGTGCCAGCAGCTCCCGGGGACAGGGGACGAACGAGCAGTACTTC.

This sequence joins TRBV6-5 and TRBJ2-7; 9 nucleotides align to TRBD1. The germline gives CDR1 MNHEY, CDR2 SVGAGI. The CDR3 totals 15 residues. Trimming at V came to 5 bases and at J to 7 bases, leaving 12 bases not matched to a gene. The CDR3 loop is CASSTRDRVIGEQYF. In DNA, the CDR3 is TGTGCCAGCAGTACCCGGGACAGGGTTATTGGGGAGCAGTACTTC.

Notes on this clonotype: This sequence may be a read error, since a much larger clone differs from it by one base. The CDR3 here is CASSPRGGATGAFF. The CDR3 coding sequence is TGTGCCAGCAGCCCCCGAGGGGGGGCGACTGGAGCTTTCTTT. This rearrangement joins TRBV11-2 to TRBJ1-1; a possible D gene is TRBD1 (6 bases). This CDR3 contains 14 residues. CDR1 is SGHAT and CDR2 is FQNNGV in the germline V gene.

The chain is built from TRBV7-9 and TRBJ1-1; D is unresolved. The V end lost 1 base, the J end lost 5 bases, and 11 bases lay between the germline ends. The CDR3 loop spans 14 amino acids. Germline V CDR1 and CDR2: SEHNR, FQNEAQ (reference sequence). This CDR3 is CASSLDSLGTEAFF. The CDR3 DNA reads TGTGCCAGCAGCTTAGATTCCCTTGGGACTGAAGCTTTCTTT.

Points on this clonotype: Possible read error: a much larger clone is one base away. The CDR3 DNA reads as TGTGCCAGCAGCCGTTTGATGATTGAAGCTTTCTTT. It translates to CASSRLMIEAFF. The rearrangement uses TRBV7-9 and TRBJ1-1; no definite D call. This CDR3 comprises 12 residues. V was shortened by 5 bases and J by 7 bases, with 11 bases between the two germline ends. CDR1 is SEHNR and CDR2 is FQNEAQ in the germline V gene (reference sequence).